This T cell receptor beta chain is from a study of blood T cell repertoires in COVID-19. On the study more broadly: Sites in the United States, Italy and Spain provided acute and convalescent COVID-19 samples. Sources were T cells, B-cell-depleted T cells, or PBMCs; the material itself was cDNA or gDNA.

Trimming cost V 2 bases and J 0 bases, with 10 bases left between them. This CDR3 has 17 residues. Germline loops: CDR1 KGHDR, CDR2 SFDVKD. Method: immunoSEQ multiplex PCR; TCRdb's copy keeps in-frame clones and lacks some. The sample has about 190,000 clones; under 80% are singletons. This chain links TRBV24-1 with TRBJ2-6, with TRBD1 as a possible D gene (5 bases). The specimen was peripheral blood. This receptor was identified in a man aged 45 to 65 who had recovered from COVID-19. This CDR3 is CATSDSRDNSGANVLTF. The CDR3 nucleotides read TGTGCCACCAGTGATTCCAGGGATAACTCTGGGGCCAACGTCCTGACTTTC.